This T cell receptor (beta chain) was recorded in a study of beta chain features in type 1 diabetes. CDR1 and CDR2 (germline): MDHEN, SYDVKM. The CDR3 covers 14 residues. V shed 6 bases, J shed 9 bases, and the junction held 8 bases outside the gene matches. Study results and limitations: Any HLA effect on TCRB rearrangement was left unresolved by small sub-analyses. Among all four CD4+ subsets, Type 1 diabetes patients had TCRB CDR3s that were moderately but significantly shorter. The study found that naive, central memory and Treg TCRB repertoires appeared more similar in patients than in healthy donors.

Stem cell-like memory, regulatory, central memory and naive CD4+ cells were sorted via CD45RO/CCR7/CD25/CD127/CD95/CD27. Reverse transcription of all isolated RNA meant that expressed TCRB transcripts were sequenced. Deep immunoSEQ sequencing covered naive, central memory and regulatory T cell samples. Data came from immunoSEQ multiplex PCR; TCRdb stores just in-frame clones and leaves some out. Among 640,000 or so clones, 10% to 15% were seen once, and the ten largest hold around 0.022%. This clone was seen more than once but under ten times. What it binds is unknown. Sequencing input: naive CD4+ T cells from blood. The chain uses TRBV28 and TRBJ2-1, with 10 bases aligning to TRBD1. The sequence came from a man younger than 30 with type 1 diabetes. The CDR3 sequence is CASSGTGEGSEQFF. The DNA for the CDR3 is TGTGCCAGCAGCGGGACAGGGGAAGGGAGTGAGCAGTTCTTC.